A selection of T cell receptor beta chains follows, all from one sample in a study of blood T cell repertoires in COVID-19. Clones were read by immunoSEQ multiplex PCR, and TCRdb kept only the in-frame ones, dropping some. The sample includes approximately 26,000 clones, 85% to 90% seen only once; the top ten take more than 1.5%. Sequenced material: peripheral blood. Receptor source: a woman aged 60 to 75 with active COVID-19. Both conserved end residues are part of each CDR3. Not all rows give a size; the values are once, few, many and, for expanded clones, a class.

j_call v_call clone_size cdr3_aa
TRBJ1-5 TRBV19 NA CASSGQDGNQPQHF
TRBJ1-2 TRBV11-2 NA CASSLVNDRGWINYGYTF
TRBJ2-2 TRBV4-1 once CASSQVWGRLDTGELFF
TRBJ1-2 TRBV29-1 NA CSVPGTGGNYGYTF
TRBJ2-3 TRBV7-2 once CASSLVGGRSIDTQYF
TRBJ2-5 TRBV19 NA CASSPYGVQGEETQYF
TRBJ1-2 TRBV5-4 NA CASSYLTKGGGYTF
TRBJ1-4 TRBV11-2 NA CASSGRDIVNEKLFF
TRBJ2-5 TRBV2 NA CASSRTSGLLQETQYF
TRBJ2-1 TRBV3-1/TRBV3-2 NA CASSRTSGSEQFF
TRBJ2-7 TRBV2 NA CASRTFRDRSYEQYF
TRBJ1-6 TRBV5-4 NA CASSKDRVVAPLHF
TRBJ2-7 TRBV7-9 NA CASSFPGQGSHEQYF
TRBJ2-7 TRBV24-1 NA CATSDGRGEQYF
TRBJ2-1 TRBV28 NA CASSLLREVSEQFF
TRBJ1-1 TRBV24-1 NA CATSDLGALDRNTEAFF
TRBJ2-2 TRBV6-5 NA CASSFVQEAGELFF
TRBJ2-7 TRBV29-1 few CSVQGLAGGEQYF
TRBJ2-1 TRBV2 NA CASSEALLVGEQFF
TRBJ2-1 TRBV7-9 NA CASSVGTGGSNEQFF
TRBJ2-1 TRBV5-4 NA CASSFTGGAYNEQFF
TRBJ1-5 TRBV18 NA CASSLQGGLEPQHF
TRBJ2-7 TRBV20-1 NA CSAMGAEQYF
TRBJ1-6 TRBV7-2 NA CASSLVTGGAPLHF
TRBJ2-5 TRBV4-1 NA CASSVAPFEETQYF
TRBJ2-7 TRBV19 NA CASSTGGHSYEQYF
TRBJ2-1 TRBV7-8 NA CASSLDSGYEQFF
TRBJ2-3 TRBV9 once CASSRPRGALSTDTQYF